What follows are 20 T cell receptor beta chains derived from one specimen sequenced in a study of blood T cell repertoires in COVID-19. Some clones are missing from TCRdb's copy, which holds only in-frame ones; the method was immunoSEQ multiplex PCR. The sample lists approximately 200,000 clones, approximately 80% seen once, with 5% to 6.5% in the top ten. Sequenced input: peripheral blood. The source is a woman in her sixties or seventies who had recovered from COVID-19.

The CDR3 nucleotides are TGCGCCAGCAGCCCTGGGCGGGGGGCCTCCTACAATGAGCAGTTCTTC. This sequence encodes CASSPGRGASYNEQFF. The J gene is TRBJ2-1, the V gene TRBV5-1; 8 bases line up with TRBD2. From germline, CDR1 is SGHRS and CDR2 YFSETQ. With V trimmed by 4 bases and J by 0 bases, 6 bases remained unmatched. This CDR3 comprises 16 residues. The entire variable domain, with the rest obtained from reference TRBV5-1 and TRBJ2-1, is as follows: KAGVTQTPRYLIKTRGQQVTLSCSPISGHRSVSWYQQTPGQGLQFLFEYFSETQRNKGNFPGRFSGRQFSNSRSEMNVSTLELGDSALYLCASSPGRGASYNEQFFGPGTRLTVL.

J is TRBJ1-1 and V is TRBV7-9, with D tentatively TRBD1 (6 bases). This CDR3 is 15 amino acids long. Germline CDR1 reads SEHNR; CDR2 reads FQNEAQ (reference sequence). The germline V and J ends were trimmed by 3 bases and 1 base, with 12 bases remaining between them. CDR3 sequence reads: CASSFPLDRNTEAFF. CDR3 nucleotides: TGTGCCAGCAGCTTTCCTCTGGACAGGAACACTGAAGCTTTCTTT. Full variable domain (outside the CDR3, taken from reference TRBV7-9 and TRBJ1-1): DTGVSQNPRHKITKRGQNVTFRCDPISEHNRLYWYRQTLGQGPEFLTYFQNEAQLEKSRLLSDRFSAERPKGSFSTLEIQRTEQGDSAMYLCASSFPLDRNTEAFFGQGTRLTVV.

The V call is TRBV6-5, the J call TRBJ1-2; possibly TRBD1 for D (6 bases). Germline loops: CDR1 MNHEY, CDR2 SVGAGI. This CDR3 is 14 amino acids long. V gave up 3 bases and J gave up 5 bases, with 13 bases separating them. CDR3 amino acids: CASSYRGTDYGYTF. DNA of the CDR3: TGTGCCAGCAGTTATAGGGGGACCGATTATGGCTACACCTTC.

The chain carries TRBV18 and TRBJ2-5; 10 bases align to TRBD2. The CDR3 runs to 15 residues. Losses at the gene ends were 0 bases for V and 3 bases for J; bases not matched to a gene: 1. Per germline, CDR1 KGHSH and CDR2 LQKENI. The CDR3 nucleotides are TGTGCCAGCTCACCACCCCTAGCGGGGGAAGAGACCCAGTACTTC. Translated, it gives CASSPPLAGEETQYF. Full variable domain (remainder filled in from reference TRBV18 and TRBJ2-5): NAGVMQNPRHLVRRRGQEARLRCSPMKGHSHVYWYRQLPEEGLKFMVYLQKENIIDESGMPKERFSAEFPKEGPSILRIQQVVRGDSAAYFCASSPPLAGEETQYFGPGTRLLVL.

This chain links TRBV29-1 with TRBJ1-1; a weak D match, TRBD1 (5 bases). CDR3 length equals 14 residues. Germline CDR1 is SQVTM and CDR2 is ANQGSEA. V dropped 0 bases and J dropped 4 bases, with 12 bases sitting between them. The CDR3 protein is CSVEDGGRSTEAFF. In DNA, the CDR3 is TGCAGCGTTGAAGATGGGGGGAGGAGCACTGAAGCTTTCTTT.

The genes are TRBV6-2 or TRBV6-3 and TRBJ2-5; TRBD1 matches at 7 bases. The CDR3 spans 16 residues. J lost 2 bases, V lost 5 bases, and 11 bases had no gene match. CDR1 and CDR2 from the germline V gene are MNHEY and SVGEGT. CDR3 amino acids: CASSNQRQGPQETQYF. As DNA, the CDR3 is TGTGCCAGCAGTAACCAAAGACAGGGACCACAAGAGACCCAGTACTTC.

This clone was detected only a few times. This chain joins TRBV4-1 and TRBJ2-1, with a tentative D call TRBD2 (6 bases). The V end lost 1 base, the J end lost 3 bases, and 22 bases lay between the germline ends. CDR1 and CDR2 (germline): MGHRA, YSYEKL. The CDR3 is 19 amino acids. The DNA for the CDR3 is TGCGCCAGCAGCCAAGGTAGTCCCCCCCTCGGGGGTCGCTACAATGAGCAGTTCTTC. Protein sequence: CASSQGSPPLGGRYNEQFF.

The chain combines TRBV7-2 with TRBJ1-2; 9 bases align to TRBD1. Trimming removed 4 bases from V and 5 bases from J; junction bases left unmatched: 11. This CDR3 region has 16 residues. Looked up from germline, CDR1 is SGHTA and CDR2 is FQGNSA. CDR3 in amino acids: CASSYSGDRVWYGYTF. The CDR3 DNA reads TGTGCCAGCAGCTACTCCGGGGACAGGGTATGGTATGGCTACACCTTC.

The chain carries TRBV12-5 and TRBJ2-3; TRBD2 matches at 8 bases. This CDR3 has 16 residues. CDR1 and CDR2 from the germline V gene are LGHNT and FRNRAP. The junction had 8 bases not matched to a gene; V was cut back by 0 bases and J by 6 bases. For the CDR3, the DNA is TGTGCTAGTGGTTTGGTACCCGGGACTAGGGCCGATACGCAGTATTTT. It specifies CASGLVPGTRADTQYF.

The chain combines TRBV7-2 with TRBJ2-7; TRBD2 might be the D (5 bases). CDR1 is SGHTA and CDR2 is FQGNSA in the germline V gene. This CDR3 is built from 13 residues. Between the trimmed V and J ends, which lost 5 bases and 0 bases, there was a span of 8 bases. CDR3 amino acids: CASSATSSYEQYF. The CDR3 DNA follows: TGTGCCAGCAGCGCCACTAGCTCCTACGAGCAGTACTTC.

The gene calls are TRBV6-2 or TRBV6-3 and TRBJ2-7, with 11 nucleotides matching TRBD1. CDR1 is MNHEY and CDR2 is SVGEGT in the germline V gene. The CDR3 totals 14 residues. V gave up 6 bases and J gave up 6 bases; unmatched junction bases: 7. The DNA for the CDR3 is TGTGCCAGCAGCCTCTCCGGGACAGGGGGCGAGCAGTACTTC. This encodes CASSLSGTGGEQYF.

The chain carries TRBV21-1 and TRBJ2-3; the table calls TRBD1, which could not be checked here. TRBV21-1 is described as a pseudogene. The CDR3 covers 16 residues. CDR3 bases: TGTGCCAGCAGCAAAGGAGGGGCAGGGGCGGGAGATACGCAGTATTTT. Protein sequence: CASSKGGAGAGDTQYF.

The gene calls are TRBV20-1 and TRBJ2-6, with 7 bases identical to TRBD2. Germline V lookup: CDR1 DFQATT, CDR2 SNEGSKA (reference sequence). This CDR3 has 17 amino acids. The trim removed 3 bases at V and 0 bases at J, leaving 8 bases unmatched. The CDR3 loop is CSASSSGDLSGANVLTF. CDR3 DNA sequence: TGCAGTGCTAGTTCCAGCGGGGATCTCTCTGGGGCCAACGTCCTGACTTTC.

The genes are TRBV5-1 and TRBJ1-1, with 9 bases lining up with TRBD1. Germline loops: CDR1 SGHRS, CDR2 YFSETQ. The junction had 4 bases not matched to a gene; V was cut back by 4 bases and J by 3 bases. CDR3 size: 14 residues. CDR3 nucleotide sequence: TGCGCCAGCAGCGGACAGGGGATTCACACTGAAGCTTTCTTT. Translated: CASSGQGIHTEAFF.

The chain employs TRBV5-8 and TRBJ1-5; possible D gene TRBD1, 6 bases. There are 13 residues in the CDR3. CDR1 is SGHTS, CDR2 YDEGEE, per germline. V lost 2 bases and J 4 bases, leaving 7 bases between the germline ends. The CDR3 sequence is CASSFTGNQPQHF. The CDR3 DNA is TGTGCCAGCAGCTTCACAGGGAATCAGCCCCAGCATTTT.

A few counts support this clone. The chain links TRBV5-6 to TRBJ2-7, with unresolved D. The CDR3 runs to 11 residues. Germline V gene lookup returns CDR1 SGHDT and CDR2 YYEEEE. V was trimmed by 0 bases and J by 7 bases, leaving 5 bases between them. The CDR3 region is CASSLDLEQYF. The CDR3 DNA sequence: TGTGCCAGCAGCTTGGATCTGGAGCAGTACTTC. Full variable domain (outside the CDR3, taken from reference TRBV5-6 and TRBJ2-7): DAGVTQSPTHLIKTRGQQVTLRCSPKSGHDTVSWYQQALGQGPQFIFQYYEEEERQRGNFPDRFSGHQFPNYSSELNVNALLLGDSALYLCASSLDLEQYFGPGTRLTVT.

The chain carries TRBV11-2 and TRBJ2-3; 7 bases align to TRBD2. The junction had 8 bases not matched to a gene; V was cut back by 1 base and J by 4 bases. In germline, CDR1 is SGHAT, CDR2 FQNNGV. The CDR3 has 16 amino acids. The CDR3 coding sequence is TGTGCCAGCAGCTTAGGCCGGGACTACCTCTCAGATACGCAGTATTTT. This sequence encodes CASSLGRDYLSDTQYF. The full variable domain, rest sourced from reference TRBV11-2 and TRBJ2-3, is EAGVAQSPRYKIIEKRQSVAFWCNPISGHATLYWYQQILGQGPKLLIQFQNNGVVDDSQLPKDRFSAERLKGVDSTLKIQPAKLEDSAVYLCASSLGRDYLSDTQYFGPGTRLTVL.

This rearrangement joins TRBV5-4 to TRBJ2-7, with TRBD1 matching 7 bases. Germline CDR1 is SGHNT and CDR2 is YYREEE (reference sequence). This CDR3 is 13 amino acids long. J was trimmed by 3 bases and V by 3 bases; bases with no gene match: 3. The CDR3 region has the DNA TGTGCCAGCAGCTCTGGGGACAGCTACGAGCAGTACTTC. It translates to CASSSGDSYEQYF.

This clone occurred once. The chain links TRBV7-8 to TRBJ1-6; 10 bases align to TRBD1. Germline CDR1 reads SGHVS; CDR2 reads FQNEAQ. The CDR3 consists of 17 residues. J lost 6 bases, V lost 6 bases, and 11 bases had no gene match. In DNA form, the CDR3 reads TGTGCCAGCAGGTCGACAGGGGGCAACTACCTTAATTCACCCCTCCACTTT. Amino acid sequence: CASRSTGGNYLNSPLHF.

This rearrangement joins TRBV4-3 to TRBJ2-2; perhaps TRBD1 as D (6 bases). The CDR3 loop spans 14 amino acids. The germline CDR1 and CDR2 sequences are LGHNA and YSLEER. Deletions cut 0 bases from V and 6 bases from J, with 8 bases between. For the CDR3, the DNA is TGCGCCAGCAGCCAAGAGGCAGGGGCCGGGGAGCTGTTTTTT. It is translated as CASSQEAGAGELFF.